Below, 2 T cell receptor beta chains from the same sample are listed, as sequenced in a study of CD8 T cells in ankylosing spondylitis. Study-wide results and caveats: There was a TCR beta motif, made of eight highly homologous variants, that appeared characteristic of ankylosing spondylitis blood.

In TCRdb, the 5' RACE reads were re-called with MiXCR into one record per CDR3 protein. The table includes roughly 700,000 distinct CDR3 sequences, roughly 19% detected once. These TCRs' antigens remain unknown. The sample was blood, either unsorted or a sorted T cell fraction (not recorded which). Source of these receptors: a male donor with ankylosing spondylitis.

V is TRBV6-1 and J is TRBJ1-2; 9 bases align to TRBD1. Germline lookup yields CDR1 MNHNS and CDR2 SASEGT. CDR3 length: 13 residues. V was pared by 7 bases and J by 7 bases, with 7 bases of the junction left unmatched. CDR3 sequence: CASNPGQGLGYTF. The CDR3 DNA is TGTGCCAGCAATCCGGGACAGGGTCTTGGCTACACCTTC.

This clonotype has just a few counts. The chain has TRBV6-2 or TRBV6-3 and TRBJ2-1, with D perhaps TRBD2 (5 bases). Trimming left V 0 bases short and J 3 bases short, with 9 bases between. The germline V gene has CDR1 MNHEY and CDR2 SVGEGT. The CDR3 spans 15 residues. Here the CDR3 DNA reads TGTGCCAGCAGTTACTCTGGAGGTTACTACAATGAGCAGTTCTTC. It is translated as CASSYSGGYYNEQFF.